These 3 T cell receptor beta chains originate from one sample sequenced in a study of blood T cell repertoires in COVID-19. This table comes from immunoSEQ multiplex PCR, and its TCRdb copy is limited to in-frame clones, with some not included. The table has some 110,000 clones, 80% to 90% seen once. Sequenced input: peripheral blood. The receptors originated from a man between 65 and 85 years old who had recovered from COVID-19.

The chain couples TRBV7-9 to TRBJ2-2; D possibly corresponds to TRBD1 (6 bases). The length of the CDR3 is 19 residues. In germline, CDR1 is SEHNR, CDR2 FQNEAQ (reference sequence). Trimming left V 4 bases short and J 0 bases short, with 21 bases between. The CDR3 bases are TGTGCCAGCAGCTCAACGTCCCGGGACAAATTAGCGAACACCGGGGAGCTGTTTTTT. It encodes CASSSTSRDKLANTGELFF.

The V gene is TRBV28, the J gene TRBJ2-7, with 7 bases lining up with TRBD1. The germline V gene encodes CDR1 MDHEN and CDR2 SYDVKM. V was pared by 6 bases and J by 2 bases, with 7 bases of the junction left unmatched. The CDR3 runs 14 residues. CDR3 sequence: CASSTGVRTYEQYF. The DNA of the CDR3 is TGTGCCAGCAGCACAGGGGTCCGAACCTACGAGCAGTACTTC. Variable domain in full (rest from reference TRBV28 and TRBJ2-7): DVKVTQSSRYLVKRTGEKVFLECVQDMDHENMFWYRQDPGLGLRLIYFSYDVKMKEKGDIPEGYSVSREKKERFSLILESASTNQTSMYLCASSTGVRTYEQYFGPGTRLTVT.

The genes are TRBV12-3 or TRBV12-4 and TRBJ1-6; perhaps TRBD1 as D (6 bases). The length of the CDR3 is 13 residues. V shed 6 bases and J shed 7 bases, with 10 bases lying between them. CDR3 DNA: TGTGCCAGCAGCCCAACAGGGAATTCACCCCTCCACTTT. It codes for CASSPTGNSPLHF.